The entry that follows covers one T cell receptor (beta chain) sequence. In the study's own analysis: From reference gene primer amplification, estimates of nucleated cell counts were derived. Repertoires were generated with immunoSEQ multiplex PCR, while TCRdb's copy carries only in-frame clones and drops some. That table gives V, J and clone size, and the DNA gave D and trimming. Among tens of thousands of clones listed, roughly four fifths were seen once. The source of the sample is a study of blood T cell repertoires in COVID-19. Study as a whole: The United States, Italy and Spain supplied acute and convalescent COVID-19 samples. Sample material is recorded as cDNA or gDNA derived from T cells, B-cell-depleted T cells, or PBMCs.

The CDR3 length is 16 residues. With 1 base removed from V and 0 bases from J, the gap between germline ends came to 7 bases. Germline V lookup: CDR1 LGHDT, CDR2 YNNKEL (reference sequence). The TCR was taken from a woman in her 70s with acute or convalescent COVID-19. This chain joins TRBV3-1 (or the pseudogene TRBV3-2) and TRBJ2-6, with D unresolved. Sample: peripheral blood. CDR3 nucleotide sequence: TGTGCCAGCAGCCAAGGGCAGGTCTCTGGGGCCAACGTCCTGACTTTC. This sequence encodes CASSQGQVSGANVLTF.